Following are 7 T cell receptor beta chains from one sample sequenced in a study of blood T cell repertoires in COVID-19. TCRdb's copy holds only in-frame clones and misses some; the assay was immunoSEQ multiplex PCR. The sample contains fewer than 250,000 clones, roughly 84% of which appear only once. Sequencing used peripheral blood. The receptors were sampled from an elderly woman with COVID-19, enrolled during active disease.

V and J are TRBV18 and TRBJ1-2; D is possibly TRBD1 (5 bases). V gave up 3 bases and J gave up 4 bases, with 12 bases separating them. This CDR3 spans 14 amino acids. CDR1 is KGHSH and CDR2 is LQKENI in the germline V gene. The CDR3 DNA is TGTGCCAGCTCACCGGAAGGGGAAACCTATGGCTACACCTTC. This sequence encodes CASSPEGETYGYTF. Together with reference TRBV18 and TRBJ1-2, the CDR3 gives the full variable domain: NAGVMQNPRHLVRRRGQEARLRCSPMKGHSHVYWYRQLPEEGLKFMVYLQKENIIDESGMPKERFSAEFPKEGPSILRIQQVVRGDSAAYFCASSPEGETYGYTFGSGTRLTVV.

This chain uses TRBV7-9 with TRBJ2-7; TRBD1 matches 9 bases. The V segment lost 5 bases and the J segment 4 bases; nucleotides outside the gene matches: 6. Germline V gene data show CDR1 as SEHNR and CDR2 as FQNEAQ (reference sequence). There are 14 residues in the CDR3. The CDR3: CASSGSGTGYEQYF. The CDR3 bases are TGTGCCAGCAGCGGGTCCGGGACAGGGTACGAGCAGTACTTC.

The chain uses TRBV19 and TRBJ2-3, with TRBD2 matching 7 bases. Germline CDR1 reads LNHDA; CDR2 reads SQIVND (reference sequence). J lost 0 bases, V lost 4 bases, and 1 base had no gene match. CDR3 length: 14 residues. CDR3 residues: CASSRGGSTDTQYF. The CDR3, as DNA: TGTGCCAGTAGTAGGGGGGGTAGCACAGATACGCAGTATTTT.

This clone was found once. J is TRBJ2-4 and V is TRBV5-4, with D possibly being TRBD1 (6 bases). The ends were cut back, 5 bases at V and 12 bases at J, with 12 bases in the middle. Germline V gene data show CDR1 as SGHNT and CDR2 as YYREEE (reference sequence). This CDR3 contains 11 residues. The CDR3 sequence is CASSFDRTQYF. As DNA, the CDR3 is TGTGCCAGCAGTTTTGACAGGACTCAGTACTTC.

There are a few counts of this clone. V is TRBV5-1 and J is TRBJ1-4, with D possibly being TRBD1 (6 bases). The CDR3 is 14 amino acids. Germline CDR1 SGHRS, CDR2 YFSETQ. The germline V and J ends were trimmed by 4 bases and 7 bases, with 14 bases remaining between them. CDR3 coding DNA: TGCGCCAGCAGCCGTGGACAGATAGGTGAAAAACTGTTTTTT. Translating it yields CASSRGQIGEKLFF.

The chain recombines TRBV7-6 with TRBJ1-6; D may be TRBD1 (6 bases). V was trimmed by 2 bases and J by 10 bases, leaving 18 bases between them. The CDR3 consists of 16 residues. Per germline, CDR1 SGHVS and CDR2 FNYEAQ. The chain's CDR3 is CASSLIATGLRSPLHF. CDR3 in DNA: TGTGCCAGCAGCTTAATAGCGACAGGCCTGCGGTCACCCCTCCACTTT. Full variable domain (remainder filled in from reference TRBV7-6 and TRBJ1-6): GAGVSQSPRYKVTKRGQDVALRCDPISGHVSLYWYRQALGQGPEFLTYFNYEAQQDKSGLPNDRFSAERPEGSISTLTIQRTEQRDSAMYRCASSLIATGLRSPLHFGNGTRLTVT.

The chain employs TRBV4-1 and TRBJ1-2; D call uncertain. The CDR3 is 14 residues long. V lost 5 bases and J lost 7, with 17 bases in between. The V gene's germline CDR1 is MGHRA and CDR2 YSYEKL. The CDR3 nucleotides read TGCGCCAGCAGCACCCTGGACTTGACGGTTGGCTACACCTTC. This gives the protein CASSTLDLTVGYTF.